The source of this T cell receptor (beta chain) is a study of regulatory T cells in long-lasting Graves disease. Researchers made TCR beta libraries by using iRepertoire HTBI primers and running Arm-PCR on CDR3 regions. TCRdb processed the multiplex PCR reads anew with MiXCR; each CDR3 protein has one entry. The repertoire holds approximately 350,000 distinct CDR3 sequences, approximately 23% seen once, with about 27% in the top ten. The CDR3 sequence is 17 residues long. The germline gives CDR1 LGHDT, CDR2 YNNKEL (reference sequence). V gave up 5 bases and J gave up 4 bases; unmatched junction bases: 12. As to time point: persistent/refractory GD, antithyroid drugs over 5 years with positive TRAb. The TCR library was prepared using RNA isolated from PBMCs.

The chain couples TRBV3-1 to TRBJ2-5; 11 bases agree with TRBD2. The TCR originated in a woman aged 40 to 50 with Graves disease. Material: peripheral blood mononuclear cells (PBMCs), obtained when the disease was refractory, from a patient treated with antithyroid drugs. The CDR3 nucleotides are TGTGCCAGCAGCGACTTCTATACTAGCGGGGGCACAGAGACCCAGTACTTC. Its translation: CASSDFYTSGGTETQYF.